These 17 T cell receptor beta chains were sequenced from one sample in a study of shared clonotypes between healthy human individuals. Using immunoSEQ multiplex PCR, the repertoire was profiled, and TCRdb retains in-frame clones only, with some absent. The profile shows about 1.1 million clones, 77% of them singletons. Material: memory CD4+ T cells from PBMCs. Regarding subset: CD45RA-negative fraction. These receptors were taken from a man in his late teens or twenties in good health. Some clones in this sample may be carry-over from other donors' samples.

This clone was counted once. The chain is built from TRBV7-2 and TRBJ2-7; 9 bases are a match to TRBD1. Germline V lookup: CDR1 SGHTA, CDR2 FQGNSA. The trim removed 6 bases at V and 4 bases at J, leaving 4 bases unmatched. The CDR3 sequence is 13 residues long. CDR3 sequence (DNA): TGTGCCAGCAGGCGGACAGGGGTTTACGAGCAGTACTTC. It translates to CASRRTGVYEQYF.

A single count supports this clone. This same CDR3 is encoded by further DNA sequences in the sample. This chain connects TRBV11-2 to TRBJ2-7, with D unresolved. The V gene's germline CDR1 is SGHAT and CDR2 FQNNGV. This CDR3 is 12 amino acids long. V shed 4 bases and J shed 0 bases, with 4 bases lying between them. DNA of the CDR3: TGTGCCAGCAGCTCCAGCTCCTACGAGCAGTACTTC. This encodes CASSSSSYEQYF. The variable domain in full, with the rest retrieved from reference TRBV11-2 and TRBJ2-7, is EAGVAQSPRYKIIEKRQSVAFWCNPISGHATLYWYQQILGQGPKLLIQFQNNGVVDDSQLPKDRFSAERLKGVDSTLKIQPAKLEDSAVYLCASSSSSYEQYFGPGTRLTVT.

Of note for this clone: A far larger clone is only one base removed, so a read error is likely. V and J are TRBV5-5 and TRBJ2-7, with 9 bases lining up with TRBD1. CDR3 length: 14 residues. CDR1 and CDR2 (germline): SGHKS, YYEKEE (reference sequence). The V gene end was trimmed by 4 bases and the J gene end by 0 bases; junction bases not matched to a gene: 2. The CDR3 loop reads CASSPTGGSYEQYF. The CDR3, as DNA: TGTGCCAGCAGCCCGACAGGGGGCTCCTACGAGCAGTACTTC.

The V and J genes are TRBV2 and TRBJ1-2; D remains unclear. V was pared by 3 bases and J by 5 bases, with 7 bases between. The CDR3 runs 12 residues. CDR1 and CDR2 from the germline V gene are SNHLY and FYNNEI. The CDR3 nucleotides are TGTGCCAGCAGTGATGGTGGTTATGGCTACACCTTC. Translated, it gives CASSDGGYGYTF.

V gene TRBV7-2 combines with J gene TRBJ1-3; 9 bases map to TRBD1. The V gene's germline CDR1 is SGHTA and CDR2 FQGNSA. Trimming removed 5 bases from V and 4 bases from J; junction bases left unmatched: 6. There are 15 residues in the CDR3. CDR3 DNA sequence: TGTGCCAGCAGCCAACGGACAGGGGACGGAAACACCATATATTTT. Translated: CASSQRTGDGNTIYF.

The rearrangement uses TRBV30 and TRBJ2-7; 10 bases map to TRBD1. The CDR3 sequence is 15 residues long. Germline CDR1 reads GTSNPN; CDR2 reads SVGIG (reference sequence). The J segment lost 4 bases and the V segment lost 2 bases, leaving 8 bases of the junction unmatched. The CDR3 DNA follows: TGTGCCTGGAGTACGGGGGACAGGGGTCGGTACGAGCAGTACTTC. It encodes CAWSTGDRGRYEQYF. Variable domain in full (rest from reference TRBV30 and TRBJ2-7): SQTIHQWPATLVQPVGSPLSLECTVEGTSNPNLYWYRQAAGRGLQLLFYSVGIGQISSEVPQNLSASRPQDRQFILSSKKLLLSDSGFYLCAWSTGDRGRYEQYFGPGTRLTVT.

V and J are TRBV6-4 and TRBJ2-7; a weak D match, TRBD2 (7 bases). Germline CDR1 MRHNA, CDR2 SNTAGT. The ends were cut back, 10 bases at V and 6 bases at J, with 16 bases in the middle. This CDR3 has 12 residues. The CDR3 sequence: CAMRRGGIEQYF. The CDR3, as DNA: TGTGCCATGCGAAGGGGGGGTATCGAGCAGTACTTC.

DNA for the CDR3: TGTGCCAGCAGTTATTACAGCAATCAGCCCCAGCATTTT. Protein: CASSYYSNQPQHF. This chain connects TRBV6-5 to TRBJ1-5, with D uncertain. V was shortened by 3 bases and J by 1 base, with 4 bases between the two germline ends. The CDR3 sequence is 13 residues long. Germline CDR1 is MNHEY and CDR2 is SVGAGI.

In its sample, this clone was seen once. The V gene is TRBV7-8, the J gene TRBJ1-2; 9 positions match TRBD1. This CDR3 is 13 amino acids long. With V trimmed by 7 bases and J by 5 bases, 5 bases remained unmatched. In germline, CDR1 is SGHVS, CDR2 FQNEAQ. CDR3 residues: CASKIDRGYGYTF. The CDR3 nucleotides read TGTGCCAGCAAGATTGACAGGGGGTATGGCTACACCTTC. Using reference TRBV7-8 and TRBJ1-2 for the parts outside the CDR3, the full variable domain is GAGVSQSPRYKVAKRGQDVALRCDPISGHVSLFWYQQALGQGPEFLTYFQNEAQLDKSGLPSDRFFAERPEGSVSTLKIQRTQQEDSAVYLCASKIDRGYGYTFGSGTRLTVV.

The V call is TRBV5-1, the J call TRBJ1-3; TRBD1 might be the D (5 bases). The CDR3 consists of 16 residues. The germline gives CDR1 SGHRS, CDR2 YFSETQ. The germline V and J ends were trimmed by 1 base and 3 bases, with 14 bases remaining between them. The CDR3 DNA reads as TGCGCCAGCAGCTTGTCGTCCCAGGGTGGTGGAAACACCATATATTTT. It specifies CASSLSSQGGGNTIYF.

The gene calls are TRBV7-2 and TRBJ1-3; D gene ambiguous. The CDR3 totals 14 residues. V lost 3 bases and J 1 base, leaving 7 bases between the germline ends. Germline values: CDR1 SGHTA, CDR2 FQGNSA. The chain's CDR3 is CASSFPDSGNTIYF. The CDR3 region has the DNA TGTGCCAGCAGCTTTCCAGATTCTGGAAACACCATATATTTT.

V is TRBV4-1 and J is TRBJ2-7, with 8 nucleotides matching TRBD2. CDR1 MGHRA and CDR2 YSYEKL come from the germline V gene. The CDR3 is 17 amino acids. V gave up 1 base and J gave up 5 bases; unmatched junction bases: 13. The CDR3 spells CASSQGKQREKIDEQYF. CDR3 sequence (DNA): TGCGCCAGCAGCCAAGGGAAACAGCGGGAGAAAATCGACGAGCAGTACTTC.

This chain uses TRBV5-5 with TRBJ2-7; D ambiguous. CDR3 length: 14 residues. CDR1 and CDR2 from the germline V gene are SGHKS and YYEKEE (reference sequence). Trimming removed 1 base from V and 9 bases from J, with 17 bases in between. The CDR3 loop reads CASSLQALGSTQYF. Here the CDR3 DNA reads TGTGCCAGCAGCTTGCAGGCCCTGGGGTCGACGCAGTACTTC.

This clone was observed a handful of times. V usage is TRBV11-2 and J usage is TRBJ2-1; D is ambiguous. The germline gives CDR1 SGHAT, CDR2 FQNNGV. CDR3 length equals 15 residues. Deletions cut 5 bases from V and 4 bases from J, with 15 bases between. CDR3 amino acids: CASSRSVVLYNEQFF. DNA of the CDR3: TGTGCCAGCAGCCGTTCTGTCGTCCTATACAATGAGCAGTTCTTC. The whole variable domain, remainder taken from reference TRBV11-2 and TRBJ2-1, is EAGVAQSPRYKIIEKRQSVAFWCNPISGHATLYWYQQILGQGPKLLIQFQNNGVVDDSQLPKDRFSAERLKGVDSTLKIQPAKLEDSAVYLCASSRSVVLYNEQFFGPGTRLTVL.

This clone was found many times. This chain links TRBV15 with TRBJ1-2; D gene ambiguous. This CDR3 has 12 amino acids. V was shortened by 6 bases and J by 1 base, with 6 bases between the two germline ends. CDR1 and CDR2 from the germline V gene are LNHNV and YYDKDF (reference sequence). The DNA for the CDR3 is TGTGCCACCAGGTCAATTAACTATGGCTACACCTTC. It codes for CATRSINYGYTF.

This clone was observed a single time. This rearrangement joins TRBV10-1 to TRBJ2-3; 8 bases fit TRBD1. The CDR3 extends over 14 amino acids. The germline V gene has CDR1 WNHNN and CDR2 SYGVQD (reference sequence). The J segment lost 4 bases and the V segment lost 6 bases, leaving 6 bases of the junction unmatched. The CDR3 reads CASSQGQVADTQYF. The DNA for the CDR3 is TGCGCCAGCAGCCAGGGACAGGTGGCAGATACGCAGTATTTT.

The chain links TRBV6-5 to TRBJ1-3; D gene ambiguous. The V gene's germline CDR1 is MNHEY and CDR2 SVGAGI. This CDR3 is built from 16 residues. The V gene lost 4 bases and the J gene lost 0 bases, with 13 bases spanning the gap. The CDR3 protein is CASSFTGSLSGNTIYF. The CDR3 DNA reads TGTGCCAGCAGTTTTACTGGTTCCCTCTCTGGAAACACCATATATTTT.